This passage covers 8 T cell receptor beta chains from one sample sequenced in a study of STAT3 mutations in large granular lymphocyte leukemia. The antigens these receptors bind are not known. Broader study findings: In T-cell large granular lymphocyte leukemia, about half of patients showed multiple immunodominant subclonotypes.

Repertoires were generated with immunoSEQ multiplex PCR, while TCRdb's copy carries only in-frame clones and drops some. Seen here are some 9,100 clones, 92% observed once, and the top ten hold 66%. Sequencing was performed on peripheral blood mononuclear cells. These receptors were collected from a man in his sixties with T-cell large granular lymphocyte leukemia. Some clones in this sample may be carry-over from other donors' samples.

The chain links TRBV7-2 to TRBJ2-7, with D tentatively TRBD2 (6 bases). This CDR3 is 13 amino acids long. Deletions cut 1 base from V and 3 bases from J, with 7 bases between. Germline CDR1 reads SGHTA; CDR2 reads FQGNSA. DNA of the CDR3: TGTGCCAGCAGCTTAGGCGGGGTCTACGAGCAGTACTTC. Amino acid sequence: CASSLGGVYEQYF.

V usage is TRBV30 and J usage is TRBJ2-7, with unresolved D. Deletions cut 1 base from V and 0 bases from J, with 7 bases between. Germline CDR1 and CDR2: GTSNPN and SVGIG (reference sequence). The CDR3 runs 13 residues. CDR3 protein: CAWSGADSYEQYF. CDR3 nucleotide sequence: TGTGCCTGGAGTGGGGCAGACTCCTACGAGCAGTACTTC.

V and J are TRBV2 and TRBJ2-6, with D hard to call. Germline V gene sequence: CDR1 SNHLY, CDR2 FYNNEI. The V end lost 6 bases, the J end lost 0 bases, and 12 bases lay between the germline ends. CDR3 size: 16 residues. CDR3 coding DNA: TGTGCCAGCAGCCCCGGCCTAAACTCTGGGGCCAACGTCCTGACTTTC. The encoded protein is CASSPGLNSGANVLTF.

This chain joins TRBV9 and TRBJ2-5; TRBD1 matches 7 bases. The J segment lost 1 base and the V segment lost 0 bases, leaving 3 bases of the junction unmatched. Germline-derived CDR1 and CDR2 are SGDLS and YYNGEE. The CDR3 runs to 15 residues. This chain's CDR3 is CASSVEGQFQETQYF. The CDR3 bases are TGTGCCAGCAGCGTAGAGGGACAGTTCCAAGAGACCCAGTACTTC.

This clone came up once. V is TRBV9 and J is TRBJ2-2; D gene unclear. This CDR3 contains 15 residues. Germline V gene sequence: CDR1 SGDLS, CDR2 YYNGEE. V lost 4 bases and J 1 base, leaving 11 bases between the germline ends. CDR3: CASSPVPGNTGELFF. CDR3 DNA sequence: TGTGCCAGCAGCCCCGTCCCAGGGAACACCGGGGAGCTGTTTTTT.

The chain combines TRBV4-3 with TRBJ2-7, with 10 nucleotides matching TRBD2. Germline V lookup: CDR1 LGHNA, CDR2 YSLEER. The CDR3 consists of 16 residues. The ends lost 1 base at V and 0 bases at J; junction bases unmatched: 3. The CDR3 DNA sequence: TGCGCCAGCAGCCAAGGGACTAGCGGTTACTCCTACGAGCAGTACTTC. Translation: CASSQGTSGYSYEQYF.

The gene calls are TRBV27 and TRBJ2-2, with D uncertain. CDR1 and CDR2 (germline): MNHEY, SMNVEV (reference sequence). This CDR3 has 17 residues. Trimming shortened V by 4 bases and J by 4 bases, and 19 bases separated the two germline ends. CDR3 amino acids: CASSSPPTVFGTGELFF. In DNA, the CDR3 is TGTGCCAGCAGTTCCCCCCCGACGGTGTTCGGCACCGGGGAGCTGTTTTTT.

The V and J genes are TRBV6-6 and TRBJ2-5; D is uncertain. Trimming removed 5 bases at V and 6 bases at J, with 19 bases between. CDR1 is MNHNY and CDR2 is SVGAGI in the germline V gene (reference sequence). The length of the CDR3 is 15 residues. The CDR3 is CASSPQVAQRKTQYF. The CDR3, as DNA: TGTGCCAGCAGTCCCCAGGTGGCTCAACGAAAGACCCAGTACTTC.